This T cell receptor (beta chain) originates from a study of blood T cell repertoires in COVID-19. Unmatched junction bases numbered 5, after V lost 5 bases and J lost 9 bases. This CDR3 is 14 amino acids long. Germline assignment: CDR1 SGHTA and CDR2 FQGNSA. Grouping used clinical history reported by participants in a survey and questionnaire. Contact with a PCR-confirmed or clinician-diagnosed COVID-19 case occurred within 2 weeks of entry. The protocol was immunoSEQ multiplex PCR, while the TCRdb copy is restricted to in-frame clones and leaves out a portion. The table shows roughly 61,000 clones, with roughly 70% occurring only once. This clone was recorded at least ten times.

Sequenced sample: PBMCs or T cells enriched from blood (not recorded which). The rearrangement uses TRBV7-2 and TRBJ1-6, with 9 nucleotides matching TRBD1. The receptor comes from an older woman who had been exposed to COVID-19. The CDR3 DNA reads as TGTGCCAGCAGCCGTGGGGACAGGGTTTCACCCCTCCACTTT. Amino acid sequence: CASSRGDRVSPLHF. The entire variable domain, with the rest obtained from reference TRBV7-2 and TRBJ1-6, is as follows: GAGVSQSPSNKVTEKGKDVELRCDPISGHTALYWYRQSLGQGLEFLIYFQGNSAPDKSGLPSDRFSAERTGGSVSTLTIQRTQQEDSAVYLCASSRGDRVSPLHFGNGTRLTVT.